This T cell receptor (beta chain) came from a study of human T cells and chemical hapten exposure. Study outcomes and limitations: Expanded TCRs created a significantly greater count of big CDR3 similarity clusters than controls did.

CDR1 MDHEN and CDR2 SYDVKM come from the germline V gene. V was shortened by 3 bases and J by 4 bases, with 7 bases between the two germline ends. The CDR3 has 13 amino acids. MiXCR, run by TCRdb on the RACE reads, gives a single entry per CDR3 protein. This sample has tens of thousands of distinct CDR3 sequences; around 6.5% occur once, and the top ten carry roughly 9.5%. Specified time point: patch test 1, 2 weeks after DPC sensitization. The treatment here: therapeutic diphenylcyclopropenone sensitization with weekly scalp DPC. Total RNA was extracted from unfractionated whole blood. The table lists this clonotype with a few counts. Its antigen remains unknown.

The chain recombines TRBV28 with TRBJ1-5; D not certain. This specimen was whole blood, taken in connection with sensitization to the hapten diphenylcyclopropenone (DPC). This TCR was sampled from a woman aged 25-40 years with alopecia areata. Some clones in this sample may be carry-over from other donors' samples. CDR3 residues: CASSFAENQPQHF. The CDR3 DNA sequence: TGTGCCAGCAGTTTTGCCGAGAATCAGCCCCAGCATTTT. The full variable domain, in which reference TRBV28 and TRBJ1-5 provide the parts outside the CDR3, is DVKVTQSSRYLVKRTGEKVFLECVQDMDHENMFWYRQDPGLGLRLIYFSYDVKMKEKGDIPEGYSVSREKKERFSLILESASTNQTSMYLCASSFAENQPQHFGDGTRLSIL.